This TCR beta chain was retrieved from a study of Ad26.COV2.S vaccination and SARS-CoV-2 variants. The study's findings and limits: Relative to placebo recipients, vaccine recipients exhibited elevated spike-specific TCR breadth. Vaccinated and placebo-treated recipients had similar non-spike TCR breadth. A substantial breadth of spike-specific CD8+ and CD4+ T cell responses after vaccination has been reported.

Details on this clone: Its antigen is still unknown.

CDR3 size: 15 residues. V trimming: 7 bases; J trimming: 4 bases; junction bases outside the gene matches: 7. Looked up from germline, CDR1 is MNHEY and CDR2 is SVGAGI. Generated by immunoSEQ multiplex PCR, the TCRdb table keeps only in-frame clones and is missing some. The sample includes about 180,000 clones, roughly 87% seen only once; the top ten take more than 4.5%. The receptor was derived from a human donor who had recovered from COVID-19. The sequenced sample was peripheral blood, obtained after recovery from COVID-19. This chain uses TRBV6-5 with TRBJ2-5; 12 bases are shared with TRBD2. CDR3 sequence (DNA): TGTGCCAGCACCCGACTAGCGGGAGCTCGAGAGACCCAGTACTTC. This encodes CASTRLAGARETQYF.